This TCR beta chain was obtained from a study of T cells expressing NK-cell markers (dated by TCRdb to between 2020 and 2021). In terms of the full investigation: Three sorted T-cell subsets (CD3+CD56+NKG2C+, CD3+CD56+NKG2C- and CD3+CD56-NKG2C+) from roughly 8 donors had their TCR beta-chain repertoires profiled. Among the eight sequenced donors, only one was HCMV-seronegative, while the other seven were HCMV-seropositive. All eight donors whose samples were sequenced were randomly selected healthy volunteers, three of them men and five women. Illumina HiSeq 2000/2500, MiSeq or NextSeq was used to sequence libraries as 2 x 150 bp reads.

HCMV serostatus was determined by detecting HCMV-specific IgG in serum with a commercial ELISA kit. Peripheral blood mononuclear cells were isolated from blood by Ficoll density gradient centrifugation. These reads were obtained on an Illumina HiSeq 2000. The TCR beta cDNA libraries were made using 5'RACE template switching, a step that added both a universal primer site and unique molecular identifiers. cDNA synthesis was primed from the TCR beta constant segment and was followed by two successive PCR amplification steps. From the authors' description of their analysis: MIGEC was used to demultiplex reads and group reads by UMI, and MiTCR was used to assemble and quantify clonotypes. To remove erroneous sequences, TCR cDNA sequences were retained only when supported by two or more reads. The tcR package was used for downstream repertoire analysis, and clonotypes were matched between fractions using CDR3 nucleotide sequence together with V segment. Antigen specificity was annotated against VDJdb with VDJmatch, allowing one amino acid substitution in CDR3. Reprocessed by TCRdb, the reads give a single entry per CDR3 protein sequence, without DNA. The V and J calls reflect TCRdb's pipeline rather than the authors' work. The record for this sample contains about 550,000 distinct CDR3 sequences. Less than 4.5% of the sample goes to the ten largest clones.

About this clonotype: Its antigen is not yet known.

The CDR1 and CDR2 encoded by the germline V gene are SQVTM and ANQGSEA. From the cysteine up to the phenylalanine, the CDR3 has a length of 17 residues. No DNA was logged. On the study overall, not on this receptor specifically: In a handful of donors, the dominant CD3+CD56+NKG2C+ clonotypes were among the top 10 CD8+ clonotypes and accounted for about 1.0-7.5% of CD8+ T cells. It remained unclear whether the expanded NKG2C-expressing T cell clones were specific for HCMV antigens. Those dominant clonotypes were again the most abundant among CD3+CD56-NKG2C+ cells in a handful of donors, at roughly 28.3-65%.

This clonotype was obtained from a man aged 18 to 29 in good health. Donor details come from another sample of the same person, matched by shared clones. Sequencing was performed on blood T cells: a sorted CD56 or NKG2C T cell subset, CD4+ or CD8+ T cells, or bulk PBMC T cells (not recorded which). This chain joins TRBV29-1 to TRBJ2-7; with no DNA, the TCRdb D assignment of TRBD1 cannot be verified. The CDR3 here reads CSVEDRTGYPTSYEQYF.